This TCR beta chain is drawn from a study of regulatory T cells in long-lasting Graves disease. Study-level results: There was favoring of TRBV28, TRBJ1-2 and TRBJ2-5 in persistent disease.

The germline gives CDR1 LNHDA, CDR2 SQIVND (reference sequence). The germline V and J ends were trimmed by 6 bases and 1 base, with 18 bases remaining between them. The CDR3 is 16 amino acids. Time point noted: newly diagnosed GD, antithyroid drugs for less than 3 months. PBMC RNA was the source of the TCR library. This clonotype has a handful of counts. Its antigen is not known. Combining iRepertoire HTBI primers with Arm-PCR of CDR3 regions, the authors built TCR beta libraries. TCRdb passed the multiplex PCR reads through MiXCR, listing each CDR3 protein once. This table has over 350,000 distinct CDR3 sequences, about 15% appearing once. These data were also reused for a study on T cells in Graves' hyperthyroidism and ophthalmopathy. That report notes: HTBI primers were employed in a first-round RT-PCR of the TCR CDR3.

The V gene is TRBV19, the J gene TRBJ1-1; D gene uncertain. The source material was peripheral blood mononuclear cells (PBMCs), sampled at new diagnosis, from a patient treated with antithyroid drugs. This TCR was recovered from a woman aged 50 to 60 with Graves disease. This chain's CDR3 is CASRDPVSGTNTEAFF. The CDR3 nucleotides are TGTGCCAGTAGGGACCCGGTTTCGGGTACGAACACTGAAGCTTTCTTT. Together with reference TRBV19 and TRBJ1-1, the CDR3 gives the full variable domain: DGGITQSPKYLFRKEGQNVTLSCEQNLNHDAMYWYRQDPGQGLRLIYYSQIVNDFQKGDIAEGYSVSREKKESFPLTVTSAQKNPTAFYLCASRDPVSGTNTEAFFGQGTRLTVV.